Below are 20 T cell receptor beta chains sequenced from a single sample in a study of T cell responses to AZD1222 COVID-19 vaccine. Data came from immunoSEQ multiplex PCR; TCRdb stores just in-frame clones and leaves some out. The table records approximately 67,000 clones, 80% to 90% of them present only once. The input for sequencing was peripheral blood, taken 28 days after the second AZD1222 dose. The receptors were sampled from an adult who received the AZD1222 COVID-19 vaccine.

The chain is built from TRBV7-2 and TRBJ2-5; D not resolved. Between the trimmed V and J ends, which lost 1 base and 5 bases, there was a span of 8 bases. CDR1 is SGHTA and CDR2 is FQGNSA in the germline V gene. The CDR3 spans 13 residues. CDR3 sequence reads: CASSLVLVETQYF. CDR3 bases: TGTGCCAGCAGCTTAGTTTTGGTTGAGACCCAGTACTTC.

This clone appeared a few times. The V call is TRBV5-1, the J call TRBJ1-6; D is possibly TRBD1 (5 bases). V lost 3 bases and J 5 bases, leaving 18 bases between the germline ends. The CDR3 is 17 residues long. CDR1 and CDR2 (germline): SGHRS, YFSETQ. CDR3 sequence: CASSWGLGDRHNSPLHF. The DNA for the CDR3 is TGCGCCAGCAGCTGGGGCTTGGGGGATCGGCATAATTCACCCCTCCACTTT.

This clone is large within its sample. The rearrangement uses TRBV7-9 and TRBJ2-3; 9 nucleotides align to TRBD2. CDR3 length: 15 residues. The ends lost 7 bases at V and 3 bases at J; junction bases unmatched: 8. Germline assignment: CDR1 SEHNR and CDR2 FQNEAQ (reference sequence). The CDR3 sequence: CASTKVAGGTDTQYF. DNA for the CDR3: TGTGCCAGCACTAAAGTGGCGGGAGGGACAGATACGCAGTATTTT. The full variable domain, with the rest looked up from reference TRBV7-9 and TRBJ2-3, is DTGVSQNPRHKITKRGQNVTFRCDPISEHNRLYWYRQTLGQGPEFLTYFQNEAQLEKSRLLSDRFSAERPKGSFSTLEIQRTEQGDSAMYLCASTKVAGGTDTQYFGPGTRLTVL.

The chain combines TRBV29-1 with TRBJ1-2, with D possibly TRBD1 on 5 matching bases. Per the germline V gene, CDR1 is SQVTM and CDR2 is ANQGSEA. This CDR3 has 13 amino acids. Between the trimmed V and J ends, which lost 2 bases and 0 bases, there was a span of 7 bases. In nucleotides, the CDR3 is TGCAGCGTTGAAAGGGGATCTAACTATGGCTACACCTTC. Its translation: CSVERGSNYGYTF.

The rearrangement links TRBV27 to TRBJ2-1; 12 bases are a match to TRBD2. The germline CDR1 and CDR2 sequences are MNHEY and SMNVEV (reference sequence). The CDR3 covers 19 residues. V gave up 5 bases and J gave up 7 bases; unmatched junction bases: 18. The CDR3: CASSRAGPRGTSGLNEQFF. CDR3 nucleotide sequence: TGTGCCAGCAGTCGCGCAGGACCGAGGGGGACTAGCGGGTTAAATGAGCAGTTCTTC.

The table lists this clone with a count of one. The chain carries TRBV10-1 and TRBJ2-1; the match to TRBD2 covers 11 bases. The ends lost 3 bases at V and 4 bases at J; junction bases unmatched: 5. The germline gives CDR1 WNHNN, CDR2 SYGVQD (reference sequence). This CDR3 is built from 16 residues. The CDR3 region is CASSDAGLAVYNEQFF. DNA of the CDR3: TGCGCCAGCAGTGATGCGGGACTAGCGGTATACAATGAGCAGTTCTTC.

The CDR3 here is CASQKGSGRWSGEQFF. Written as DNA, the CDR3 is TGTGCCAGCCAGAAGGGGAGCGGGAGATGGAGCGGTGAGCAGTTCTTC. J is TRBJ2-1 and V is TRBV3-1 (or the pseudogene TRBV3-2); 8 positions agree with TRBD2. Germline CDR1 and CDR2: LGHDT and YNNKEL (reference sequence). Unmatched junction bases numbered 18, after V lost 8 bases and J lost 9 bases. The CDR3 totals 16 residues.

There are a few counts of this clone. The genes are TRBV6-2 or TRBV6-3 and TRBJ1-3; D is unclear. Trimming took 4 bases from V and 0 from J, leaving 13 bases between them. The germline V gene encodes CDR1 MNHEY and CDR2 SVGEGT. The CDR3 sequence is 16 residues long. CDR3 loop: CASSLIFRPSGNTIYF. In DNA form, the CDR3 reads TGTGCCAGCAGTTTAATTTTCAGGCCCTCTGGAAACACCATATATTTT.

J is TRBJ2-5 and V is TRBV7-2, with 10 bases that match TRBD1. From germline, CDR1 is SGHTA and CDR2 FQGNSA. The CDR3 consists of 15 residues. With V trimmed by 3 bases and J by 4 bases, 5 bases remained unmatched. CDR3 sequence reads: CASSLDRGEGETQYF. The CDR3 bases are TGTGCCAGCAGCTTGGACAGGGGGGAGGGAGAGACCCAGTACTTC.

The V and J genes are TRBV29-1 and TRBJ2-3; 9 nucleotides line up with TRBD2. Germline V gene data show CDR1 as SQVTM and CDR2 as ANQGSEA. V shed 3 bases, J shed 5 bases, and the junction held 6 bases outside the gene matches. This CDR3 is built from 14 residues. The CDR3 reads CSVDEREVVDTQYF. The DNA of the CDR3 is TGCAGCGTTGATGAGCGGGAGGTGGTAGATACGCAGTATTTT.

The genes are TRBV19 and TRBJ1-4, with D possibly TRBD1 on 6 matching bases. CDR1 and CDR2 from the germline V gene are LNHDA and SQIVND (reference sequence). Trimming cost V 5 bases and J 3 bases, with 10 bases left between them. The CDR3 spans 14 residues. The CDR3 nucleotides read TGTGCCAGTAGTCCGGGGACATCTAATGAAAAACTGTTTTTT. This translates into CASSPGTSNEKLFF.

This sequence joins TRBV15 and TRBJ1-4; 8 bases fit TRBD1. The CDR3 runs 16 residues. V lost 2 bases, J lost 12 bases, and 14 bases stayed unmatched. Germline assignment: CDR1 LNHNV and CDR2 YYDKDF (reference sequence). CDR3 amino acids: CATSRLEQGVYGELFF. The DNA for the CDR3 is TGTGCCACCAGCAGATTGGAACAGGGGGTATATGGGGAACTGTTTTTT.

CDR3 DNA: TGCGCCAGCAGCTTCGCAAGACCCAGCGGGAGGGGGAGCACAGATACGCAGTATTTT. It is translated as CASSFARPSGRGSTDTQYF. The genes are TRBV5-1 and TRBJ2-3, with 10 bases matching TRBD2. Germline trimming cut 2 bases from V and 0 bases from J; bases unmatched to any gene: 12. The CDR3 runs to 19 residues. Germline CDR1 SGHRS, CDR2 YFSETQ. The variable domain in full, with the rest retrieved from reference TRBV5-1 and TRBJ2-3, is KAGVTQTPRYLIKTRGQQVTLSCSPISGHRSVSWYQQTPGQGLQFLFEYFSETQRNKGNFPGRFSGRQFSNSRSEMNVSTLELGDSALYLCASSFARPSGRGSTDTQYFGPGTRLTVL.

The CDR3 is CASSEGAAMVNTQYF. For the CDR3, the DNA is TGTGCCAGCAGTGAAGGGGCAGCCATGGTGAATACGCAGTATTTT. V usage is TRBV6-1 and J usage is TRBJ2-3; D unresolved. In germline, CDR1 is MNHNS, CDR2 SASEGT. The CDR3 has 15 residues. Trimming shortened V by 1 base and J by 7 bases, and 15 bases separated the two germline ends.

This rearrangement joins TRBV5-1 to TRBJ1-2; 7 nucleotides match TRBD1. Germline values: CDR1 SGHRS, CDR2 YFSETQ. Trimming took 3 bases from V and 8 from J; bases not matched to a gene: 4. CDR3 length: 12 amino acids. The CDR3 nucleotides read TGCGCCAGCAGCTGGCAGGGGGACGGCTACACCTTC. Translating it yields CASSWQGDGYTF.

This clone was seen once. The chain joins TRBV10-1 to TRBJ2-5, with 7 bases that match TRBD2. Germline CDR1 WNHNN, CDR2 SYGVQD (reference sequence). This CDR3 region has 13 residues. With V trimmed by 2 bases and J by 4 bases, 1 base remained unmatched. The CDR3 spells CASSEGEGETQYF. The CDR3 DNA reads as TGCGCCAGCAGTGAGGGGGAGGGAGAGACCCAGTACTTC.

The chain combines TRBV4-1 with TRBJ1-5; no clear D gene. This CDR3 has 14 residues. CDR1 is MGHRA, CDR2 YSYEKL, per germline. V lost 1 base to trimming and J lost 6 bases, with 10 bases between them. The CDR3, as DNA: TGCGCCAGCAGCCAAGCCTGGGCGGGTCAGCCCCAGCATTTT. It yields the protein CASSQAWAGQPQHF.

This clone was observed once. This CDR3 is CASSALGAGDPYEQYF. The CDR3 DNA reads as TGTGCCAGCAGCGCCCTGGGAGCGGGAGATCCCTACGAGCAGTACTTC. This chain uses TRBV5-5 with TRBJ2-7, with 8 bases fitting TRBD2. The CDR3 has 16 residues. Trimming removed 4 bases from V and 2 bases from J; junction bases left unmatched: 11. The germline gives CDR1 SGHKS, CDR2 YYEKEE (reference sequence).

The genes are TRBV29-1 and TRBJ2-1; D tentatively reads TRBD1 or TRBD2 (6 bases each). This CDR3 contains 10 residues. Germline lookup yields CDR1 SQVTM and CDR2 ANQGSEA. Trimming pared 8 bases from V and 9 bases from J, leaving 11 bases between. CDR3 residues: CSWGAGEQFF. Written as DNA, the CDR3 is TGCAGCTGGGGGGCCGGTGAGCAGTTCTTC.

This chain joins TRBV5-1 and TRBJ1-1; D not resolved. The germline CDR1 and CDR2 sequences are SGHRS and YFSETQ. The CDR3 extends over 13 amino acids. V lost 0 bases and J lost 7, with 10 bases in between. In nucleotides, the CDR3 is TGCGCCAGCAGCTTGGAGGCGGACCGTGAAGCTTTCTTT. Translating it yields CASSLEADREAFF.